Each of the 30 T cell receptor beta chains below was sequenced from the same sample in a study of response to subunit inactivated influenza vaccine. MiXCR, applied by TCRdb to the RT-PCR reads, yields one record per CDR3 protein. The table shows 650,000 to 800,000 distinct CDR3 sequences, with about 18% occurring only once. The sample consisted of PBMCs from blood, taken less than 6 days after vaccination. Source of these receptors: a man in his forties or fifties who received an inactivated influenza vaccine.

This clonotype occurred a few times. The V and J genes are TRBV10-3 and TRBJ2-3; 9 bases fit TRBD2. Germline V lookup: CDR1 ENHRY, CDR2 SYGVKD. J gave up 2 bases and V 1 base, and 4 bases lay outside the gene matches. The CDR3 is 16 amino acids. DNA for the CDR3: TGTGCCATCAGTGAGTTGGGCGGGAGGGCCACAGATACGCAGTATTTT. This gives the protein CAISELGGRATDTQYF.

This clonotype has more than one count but fewer than ten. V gene TRBV29-1 combines with J gene TRBJ2-3; the match to TRBD2 covers 14 bases. CDR1 and CDR2 (germline): SQVTM, ANQGSEA. V lost 3 bases, J lost 4 bases, and 6 bases stayed unmatched. The CDR3 contains 16 residues. The CDR3 DNA reads as TGCAGCGTTGACCCCGGGACTAGCGGGAGCGCAGATACGCAGTATTTT. Its protein is CSVDPGTSGSADTQYF.

This clonotype was counted a few times. This chain joins TRBV6-1 and TRBJ2-3, with a tentative D call TRBD2 (6 bases). V lost 3 bases to trimming and J lost 5 bases, with 9 bases between them. The germline V gene has CDR1 MNHNS and CDR2 SASEGT. The CDR3 has 13 residues. The CDR3 region is CASSEQGGDTQYF. The CDR3 DNA follows: TGTGCCAGCAGTGAGCAGGGAGGAGATACGCAGTATTTT.

J is TRBJ2-5 and V is TRBV20-1; D possibly corresponds to TRBD1 (6 bases). This CDR3 is 12 amino acids long. Trimming cost V 6 bases and J 6 bases, with 14 bases left between them. Germline V gives CDR1 DFQATT, CDR2 SNEGSKA (reference sequence). The CDR3 DNA sequence: TGCAGTGCCCAAGGGACATCGAAGACCCAGTACTTC. Its translation: CSAQGTSKTQYF.

The V call is TRBV7-2, the J call TRBJ2-7; 9 nucleotides line up with TRBD1. V lost 4 bases and J lost 4; bases outside the gene matches: 11. From germline, CDR1 is SGHTA and CDR2 FQGNSA. This CDR3 region has 16 residues. DNA for the CDR3: TGTGCCAGCAGCTCGGGGTCCGGGACAGGGAGGTACGAGCAGTACTTC. This sequence encodes CASSSGSGTGRYEQYF.

This clonotype was seen a handful of times. J is TRBJ2-3 and V is TRBV27; possible D gene TRBD2, 6 bases. With 3 bases removed from V and 2 bases from J, the gap between germline ends came to 18 bases. Germline values: CDR1 MNHEY, CDR2 SMNVEV (reference sequence). The length of the CDR3 is 17 residues. The CDR3 sequence is CASSLLYGRGPTDTQYF. The CDR3 DNA is TGTGCCAGCAGTTTGTTGTACGGGAGAGGTCCCACAGATACGCAGTATTTT.

The DNA of the CDR3 is TGCGCCAGCAGCCAAGCTACAGCGACCGAGCCTTACAATGAGCAGTTCTTC. This encodes CASSQATATEPYNEQFF. The V gene is TRBV4-3, the J gene TRBJ2-1; D remains ambiguous. This CDR3 has 17 residues. CDR1 LGHNA and CDR2 YSLEER come from the germline V gene. V was cut by 1 base and J by 4 bases, with 17 bases left in between.

This clonotype was seen more than once but under ten times. The rearrangement links TRBV21-1 to TRBJ2-7; the table's D gene call, TRBD1, was not cross checked with the DNA. TRBV21-1 is listed as a pseudogene. This CDR3 contains 15 residues. CDR3 DNA sequence: TGTGCCAGCAGCAAAGAGGTAGTGAGGGGGATGTGGCAGTACTTC. Translation gives CASSKEVVRGMWQYF.

In this sample, this clonotype turned up many times. The rearrangement uses TRBV5-1 and TRBJ2-4, with a possible D match to TRBD2 (6 bases). The germline V and J ends were trimmed by 2 bases and 10 bases, with 10 bases remaining between them. CDR1 and CDR2 from the germline V gene are SGHRS and YFSETQ. CDR3 length equals 12 residues. The CDR3 sequence is CASSFSGSIQYF. The CDR3, as DNA: TGCGCCAGCAGCTTTAGCGGAAGTATTCAGTACTTC.

This clonotype occurred a few times. This chain joins TRBV20-1 and TRBJ2-1; 9 bases map to TRBD1. V was clipped by 4 bases and J by 4 bases; unmatched bases: 17. The germline gives CDR1 DFQATT, CDR2 SNEGSKA (reference sequence). The length of the CDR3 is 18 residues. This chain's CDR3 is CSATTTGGGSIGYNEQFF. Written as DNA, the CDR3 is TGCAGTGCTACTACGACAGGGGGTGGTTCTATTGGGTACAATGAGCAGTTCTTC.

This sequence joins TRBV11-2 and TRBJ2-7, with D unclear. Germline V gene sequence: CDR1 SGHAT, CDR2 FQNNGV. The CDR3 sequence is 15 residues long. V was cut by 0 bases and J by 1 base, with 10 bases left in between. The CDR3 DNA reads as TGTGCCAGCAGCTTAGATGGGCCAGGATCCTACGAGCAGTACTTC. This translates into CASSLDGPGSYEQYF.

Of note for this clonotype: Because the CDR3 is missing its conserved closing phenylalanine or tryptophan, this is likely a read error. It is unclear where the CDR3 begins or ends on the DNA, so no DNA is shown, and the CDR3 is as TCRdb lists it. The chain has TRBV12-3 or TRBV12-4 and TRBJ2-5; the listed D gene, TRBD1, was not tested against the DNA. The CDR3 is 11 amino acids in total, end residues counted. CDR3: CASSSGTGLSI.

The CDR3 nucleotides are TGTGCCAGCACCTCCGGGACTTTTAGCTCCTACAATGAGCAGTTCTTC. This encodes CASTSGTFSSYNEQFF. The chain has TRBV28 and TRBJ2-1, with D possibly matching TRBD2 (6 bases). Germline assignment: CDR1 MDHEN and CDR2 SYDVKM. The CDR3 totals 16 residues. Trimming took off 7 bases at V and 0 bases at J, with 16 bases between the two ends.

V usage is TRBV7-2 and J usage is TRBJ2-1, with D uncertain. Germline assignment: CDR1 SGHTA and CDR2 FQGNSA. The germline V and J ends were trimmed by 3 bases and 0 bases, with 6 bases remaining between them. This CDR3 is built from 14 residues. CDR3 nucleotide sequence: TGTGCCAGCAGCTTCCAGGTCTCCTACAATGAGCAGTTCTTC. Residues: CASSFQVSYNEQFF.

The chain carries TRBV6-2 or TRBV6-3 and TRBJ2-2; D call uncertain. The germline CDR1 and CDR2 sequences are MNHEY and SVGEGT. V lost 6 bases and J lost 7, with 9 bases in between. CDR3 size: 12 residues. The CDR3 sequence: CASRKLHGELFF. The CDR3 DNA reads TGTGCCAGCAGAAAGTTACACGGGGAGCTGTTTTTT.

The rearrangement links TRBV6-1 to TRBJ2-3; possible D gene TRBD1, 6 bases. The CDR3 is 15 amino acids. Trimming removed 6 bases from V and 3 bases from J, with 16 bases in between. CDR1 and CDR2 (germline): MNHNS, SASEGT. CDR3 DNA sequence: TGTGCCAGCAGCCGGGGAAGGGACACAACAGATACGCAGTATTTT. Translating it yields CASSRGRDTTDTQYF.

In this sample, this clonotype turned up a few times. The chain carries TRBV6-5 and TRBJ2-7; 8 nucleotides align to TRBD2. J lost 3 bases, V lost 2 bases, and 6 bases had no gene match. This CDR3 has 15 amino acids. Germline V gene sequence: CDR1 MNHEY, CDR2 SVGAGI. CDR3 protein: CASSYDVAGNYEQYF. The CDR3 region has the DNA TGTGCCAGCAGTTACGATGTAGCGGGGAACTACGAGCAGTACTTC.

This clonotype was observed a few times. The chain has TRBV7-9 and TRBJ1-1; D might be TRBD1 (5 bases). The V and J ends lost 5 bases and 0 bases respectively, with 19 bases between them. The CDR3 is made up of 17 amino acids. Germline lookup yields CDR1 SEHNR and CDR2 FQNEAQ (reference sequence). In nucleotides, the CDR3 is TGTGCCAGCAGCCCTAGTGGGGGAAGGCGGTTGAACACTGAAGCTTTCTTT. Its translation is CASSPSGGRRLNTEAFF. The whole variable domain, filled in from reference TRBV7-9 and TRBJ1-1, reads DTGVSQNPRHKITKRGQNVTFRCDPISEHNRLYWYRQTLGQGPEFLTYFQNEAQLEKSRLLSDRFSAERPKGSFSTLEIQRTEQGDSAMYLCASSPSGGRRLNTEAFFGQGTRLTVV.

This clonotype was seen a few times. The V gene is TRBV4-2, the J gene TRBJ2-7, with 8 nucleotides matching TRBD2. Trimming took 2 bases from V and 4 from J; bases not matched to a gene: 7. The CDR3 contains 15 residues. CDR1 is LGHNA, CDR2 YNFKEQ, per germline. CDR3 coding DNA: TGTGCCAGCAGCCAACCCGGGACTAGAGGTTACGAGCAGTACTTC. Protein sequence: CASSQPGTRGYEQYF.

The CDR3 nucleotides are TGTGCCAGCAGCTTAGTACCAGGACAAAGGCTTTCCTACAATGAGCAGTTCTTC. This translates into CASSLVPGQRLSYNEQFF. This chain uses TRBV11-1 with TRBJ2-1; perhaps TRBD1 as D (5 bases). CDR1 is SGHAT, CDR2 FQDESV, per germline (reference sequence). CDR3 length equals 18 residues. V lost 1 base to trimming and J lost 1 base, with 17 bases between them.

A few counts support this clonotype. This chain links TRBV27 with TRBJ1-2; a possible D gene is TRBD1 (6 bases). Trimming took 4 bases from V and 4 from J, leaving 16 bases between them. This CDR3 is 15 amino acids long. In germline, CDR1 is MNHEY, CDR2 SMNVEV (reference sequence). The CDR3 sequence: CASSSLQGLSYGYTF. The DNA for the CDR3 is TGTGCCAGCAGTTCCTTACAGGGCTTGAGCTATGGCTACACCTTC.

The chain joins TRBV28 to TRBJ2-3; D might be TRBD2 (5 bases). This CDR3 comprises 17 residues. The germline gives CDR1 MDHEN, CDR2 SYDVKM. V lost 1 base to trimming and J lost 1 base, with 15 bases between them. The CDR3: CASSLLGLSSRTDTQYF. DNA of the CDR3: TGTGCCAGCAGTTTATTAGGACTGTCCTCCCGCACAGATACGCAGTATTTT. Full variable domain (remainder filled in from reference TRBV28 and TRBJ2-3): DVKVTQSSRYLVKRTGEKVFLECVQDMDHENMFWYRQDPGLGLRLIYFSYDVKMKEKGDIPEGYSVSREKKERFSLILESASTNQTSMYLCASSLLGLSSRTDTQYFGPGTRLTVL.

The V gene is TRBV5-6, the J gene TRBJ1-1; possibly TRBD1 for D (5 bases). Germline assignment: CDR1 SGHDT and CDR2 YYEEEE. The V and J ends lost 0 bases and 1 base respectively, with 10 bases between them. This CDR3 region has 15 residues. CDR3: CASSLGQGSNTEAFF. The CDR3 DNA reads as TGTGCCAGCAGCTTGGGCCAGGGATCGAACACTGAAGCTTTCTTT.

This clonotype was recorded a few times. The chain carries TRBV11-2 and TRBJ2-7; TRBD2 matches 8 bases. CDR1 is SGHAT and CDR2 is FQNNGV in the germline V gene. The CDR3 is 15 amino acids. Unmatched junction bases numbered 10, after V lost 3 bases and J lost 6 bases. The CDR3 reads CASSLRGARLPEQYF. The CDR3 DNA follows: TGTGCCAGCAGCTTGCGGGGGGCGCGGCTCCCCGAGCAGTACTTC.

In this sample, this clonotype turned up once. This chain links TRBV21-1 with TRBJ2-7. TRBV21-1 is annotated as a pseudogene. This CDR3 spans 15 amino acids. Here the CDR3 reads CASSKRPRPPYEQYF. The DNA of the CDR3 is TGTGCCAGCAGCAAAAGGCCTCGGCCTCCCTACGAGCAGTACTTC.

In this sample, this clonotype turned up a few times. This rearrangement joins TRBV7-3 to TRBJ2-2; D perhaps matches TRBD1 (6 bases). Germline V gives CDR1 SGHTA, CDR2 FQGTGA. The CDR3 sequence is 16 residues long. V shed 5 bases and J shed 1 base, with 14 bases lying between them. The DNA of the CDR3 is TGTGCCAGCAGCCGATGGGCAGGGGTGAACACCGGGGAGCTGTTTTTT. This encodes CASSRWAGVNTGELFF.

This clonotype was seen repeatedly, ten times or more. This chain links TRBV10-3 with TRBJ2-7; D gene uncertain. The CDR3 has 13 residues. The V end lost 3 bases, the J end lost 2 bases, and 8 bases lay between the germline ends. Germline lookup yields CDR1 ENHRY and CDR2 SYGVKD. CDR3 coding DNA: TGTGCCATCAGTGATCTGGGTGCCTACGAGCAGTACTTC. It translates to CAISDLGAYEQYF.

This chain uses TRBV20-1 with TRBJ2-1; 10 nucleotides line up with TRBD1. The CDR3 covers 15 residues. Losses at the gene ends were 1 base for V and 2 bases for J; bases not matched to a gene: 2. Germline V gene sequence: CDR1 DFQATT, CDR2 SNEGSKA (reference sequence). CDR3 loop: CSARVGTGAYNEQFF. CDR3 nucleotides: TGCAGTGCTAGAGTAGGGACAGGGGCCTACAATGAGCAGTTCTTC.

This clonotype was found many times. This chain joins TRBV12-3 or TRBV12-4 and TRBJ2-3; perhaps TRBD2 as D (6 bases). The CDR3 runs to 16 residues. The V end was cut by 2 bases, the J end by 5 bases, with 17 bases between. The CDR3 loop reads CASSLSPSGAGDTQYF. The CDR3 DNA follows: TGTGCCAGCAGTTTATCCCCTTCGGGAGCCGGAGATACGCAGTATTTT.

The chain joins TRBV6-6 to TRBJ2-5; D not certain. Germline V gene lookup returns CDR1 MNHNY and CDR2 SVGAGI (reference sequence). Trimming stripped 6 bases from V and 5 bases from J, with 7 bases between. This CDR3 comprises 11 residues. For the CDR3, the DNA is TGTGCCAGCAGGTGGATGGAGACCCAGTACTTC. Amino acids: CASRWMETQYF.